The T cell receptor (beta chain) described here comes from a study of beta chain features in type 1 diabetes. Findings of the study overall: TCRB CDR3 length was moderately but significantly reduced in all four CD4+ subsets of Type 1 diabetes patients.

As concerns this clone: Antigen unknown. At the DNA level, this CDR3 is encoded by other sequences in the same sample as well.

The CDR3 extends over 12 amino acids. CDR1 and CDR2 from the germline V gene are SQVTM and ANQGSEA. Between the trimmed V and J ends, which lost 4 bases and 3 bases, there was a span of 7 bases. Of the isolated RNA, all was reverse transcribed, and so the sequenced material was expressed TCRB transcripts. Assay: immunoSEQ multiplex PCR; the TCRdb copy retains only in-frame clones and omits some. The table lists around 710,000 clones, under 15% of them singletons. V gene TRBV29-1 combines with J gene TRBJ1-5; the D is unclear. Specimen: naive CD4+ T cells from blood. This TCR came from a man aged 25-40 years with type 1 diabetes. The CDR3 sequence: CSVGTVNQPQHF. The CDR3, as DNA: TGCAGCGTTGGGACGGTCAATCAGCCCCAGCATTTT.